The entry below gives a single T cell receptor beta chain sequence along with its context. Antigen: not known. Compared with germline, one end of the junction differs, possibly owing to a read error. Use of 60 Vbeta and 13 Jbeta primers characterized the PCR. Sequencing used immunoSEQ multiplex PCR; TCRdb keeps in-frame clones, though not all of them. The sample has 150,000 to 180,000 clones, around 70% seen once. CDR3 length equals 12 residues. Germline loops: CDR1 ENHRY, CDR2 SYGVKD. This entry comes from a study of cytomegalovirus exposure and HLA in healthy donors. Study results and limitations: Serostatus for CMV was the only available immune exposure information. In vitro data verified a few CMV-associated chains as specific for CMV antigens. Association with HLA alleles at 0.05 false discovery rate was found for approximately 18,000 TCR beta sequences in a later analysis. The study assumed roughly uniform donor sequencing depth for presence/absence analyses.

This receptor was taken from a man aged 30 to 39 in good health and CMV-seronegative. Sequencing was performed on PBMCs. V usage is TRBV10-3 and J usage is TRBJ1-2; D not resolved. Written as DNA, the CDR3 is TGTGCCATCAGTTCGGACTCCGGCGGCTACCCCTTC. It specifies CAISSDSGGYPF.